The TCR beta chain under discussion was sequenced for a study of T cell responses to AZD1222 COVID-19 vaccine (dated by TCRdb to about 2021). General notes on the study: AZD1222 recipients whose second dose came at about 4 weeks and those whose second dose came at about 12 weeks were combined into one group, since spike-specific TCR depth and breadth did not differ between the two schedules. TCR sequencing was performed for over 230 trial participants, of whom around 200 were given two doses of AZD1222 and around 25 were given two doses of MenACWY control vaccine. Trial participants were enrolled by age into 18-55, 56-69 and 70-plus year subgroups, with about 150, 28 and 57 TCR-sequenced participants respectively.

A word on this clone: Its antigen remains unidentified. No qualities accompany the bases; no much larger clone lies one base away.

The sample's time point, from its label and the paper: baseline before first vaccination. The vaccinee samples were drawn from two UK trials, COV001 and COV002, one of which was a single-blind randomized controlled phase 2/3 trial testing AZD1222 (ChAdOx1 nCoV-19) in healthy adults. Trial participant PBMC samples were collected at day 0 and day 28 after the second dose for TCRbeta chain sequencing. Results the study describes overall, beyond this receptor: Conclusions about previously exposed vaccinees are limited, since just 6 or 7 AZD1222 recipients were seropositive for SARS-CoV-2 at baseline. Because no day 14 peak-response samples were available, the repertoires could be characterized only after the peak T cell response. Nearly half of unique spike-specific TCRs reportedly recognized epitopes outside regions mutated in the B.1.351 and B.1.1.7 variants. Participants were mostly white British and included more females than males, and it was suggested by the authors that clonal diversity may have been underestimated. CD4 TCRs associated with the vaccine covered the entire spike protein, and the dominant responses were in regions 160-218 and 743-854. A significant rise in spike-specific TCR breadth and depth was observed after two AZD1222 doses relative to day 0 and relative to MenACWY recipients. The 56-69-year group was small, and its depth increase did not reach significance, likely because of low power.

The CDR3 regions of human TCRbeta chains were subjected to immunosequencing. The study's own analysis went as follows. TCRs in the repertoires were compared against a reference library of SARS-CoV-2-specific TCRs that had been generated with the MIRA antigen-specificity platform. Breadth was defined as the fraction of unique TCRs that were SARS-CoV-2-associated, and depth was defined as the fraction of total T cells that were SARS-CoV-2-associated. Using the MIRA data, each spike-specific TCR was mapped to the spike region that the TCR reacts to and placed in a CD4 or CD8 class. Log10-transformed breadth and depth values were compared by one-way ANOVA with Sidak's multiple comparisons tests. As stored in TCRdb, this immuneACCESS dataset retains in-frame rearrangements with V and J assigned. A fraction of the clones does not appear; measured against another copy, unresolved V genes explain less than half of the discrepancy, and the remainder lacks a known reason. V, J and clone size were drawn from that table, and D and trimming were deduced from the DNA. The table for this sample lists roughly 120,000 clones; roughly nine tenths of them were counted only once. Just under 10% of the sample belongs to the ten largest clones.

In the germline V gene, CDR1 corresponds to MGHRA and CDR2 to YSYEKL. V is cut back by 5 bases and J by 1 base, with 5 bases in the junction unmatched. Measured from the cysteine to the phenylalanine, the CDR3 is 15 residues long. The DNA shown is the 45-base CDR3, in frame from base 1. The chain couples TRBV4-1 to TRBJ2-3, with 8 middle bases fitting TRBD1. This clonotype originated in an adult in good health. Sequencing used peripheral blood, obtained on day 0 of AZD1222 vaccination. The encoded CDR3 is CASSFGGQGTDTQYF. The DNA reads TGCGCCAGCAGCTTCGGGGGACAGGGCACAGATACGCAGTATTTT.